The source of this T cell receptor beta chain is a study of blood T cell repertoires in COVID-19 (dated by TCRdb to the early 2020s). Describing the broader study: The collaborator samples originated in the United States, Italy and Spain and spanned the acute and convalescent phases of COVID-19. The prospective study material was composed of cDNA or gDNA derived from T cells, B-cell-depleted T cells, or PBMCs. The samples were drawn from two sources: the first 160 participants of the ongoing ImmuneRACE study, and some 1,300 subjects contributed by 6 global collaborators. The sample metadata nearly always contained a de-identified subject ID, COVID-19 status, age in years and sex. Deeply sampled blood TCRbeta repertoires from subjects exposed to, actively infected with, or recovered from COVID-19 were included in the dataset. The repertoires were released in a freely available public database intended as a resource for research on the immune response to SARS-CoV-2. Where available, HLA class I and class II types were obtained from metadata supplied by the sample provider rather than from assay-based typing. Here is what the overall study found, with its caveats: The amount of clinical and demographic metadata varied by source and participant and was provided uncurated.

Participants in the prospective study were enrolled through a virtual design, were aged 18 to 89 years, and lived in approximately 24 United States geographic areas. To assign participants to cohorts, the prospective study relied on clinical history that participants themselves reported in a screening survey and a study questionnaire. Mobile phlebotomists in the prospective study collected whole blood, serum and a nasopharyngeal or oropharyngeal swab from every participant. Additional blood draws and questionnaires over an approximately 2-month period could optionally be provided by prospective study participants. Prospective study blood samples were shipped either frozen or at room temperature before DNA extraction. Comment on this clone: The antigen this receptor binds is unknown. Base qualities are missing; no much larger clone stands one base away.

TCRbeta CDR3 regions were amplified from genomic DNA by means of the immunoSEQ Assay, a bias-controlled multiplex PCR. On the study's bioinformatics: Nucleated cell counts per sample were estimated from amplification of reference gene primers within the assay. Sequence reads were collapsed and filtered to measure the absolute abundance of every unique TCRbeta CDR3 rearrangement. Productive Simpson clonality was computed per sample as the square root of Simpson's diversity index over productive rearrangements. Drawn from immuneACCESS, this table holds only the in-frame rearrangements with V and J called that TCRdb kept. Clones are partly lost; checked studies trace under half to an unresolved V gene and leave the rest unexplained. V, J and clone size were drawn from that table, and D and trimming were deduced from the DNA. Across this sample there are around 250,000 clones, with around 85% seen only once. The ten largest clonotypes hold approximately 9.1% of the sample.

From its cysteine to its phenylalanine, the CDR3 spans 14 amino acids. The sequence is cut down to CDR3 DNA, 42 bases in frame from base 1. V lost 7 bases and J lost 8 bases, and the count of bases not matched to a germline gene is 8. CDR1 and CDR2 are read off the germline V gene (reference sequence) as PRHDT and FYEKMQ. Recombination connected TRBV13 to TRBJ2-5, and TRBD2 matches 12 of the central bases. What was sequenced was PBMCs or T cells enriched from blood (not recorded which). This clonotype was sampled from a woman aged 50 to 60 with acute COVID-19. Here the CDR3 is given as CASKLAGGGGTQYF. In nucleotides, the sequence is TGTGCCAGCAAACTAGCGGGGGGTGGAGGTACCCAGTACTTC.